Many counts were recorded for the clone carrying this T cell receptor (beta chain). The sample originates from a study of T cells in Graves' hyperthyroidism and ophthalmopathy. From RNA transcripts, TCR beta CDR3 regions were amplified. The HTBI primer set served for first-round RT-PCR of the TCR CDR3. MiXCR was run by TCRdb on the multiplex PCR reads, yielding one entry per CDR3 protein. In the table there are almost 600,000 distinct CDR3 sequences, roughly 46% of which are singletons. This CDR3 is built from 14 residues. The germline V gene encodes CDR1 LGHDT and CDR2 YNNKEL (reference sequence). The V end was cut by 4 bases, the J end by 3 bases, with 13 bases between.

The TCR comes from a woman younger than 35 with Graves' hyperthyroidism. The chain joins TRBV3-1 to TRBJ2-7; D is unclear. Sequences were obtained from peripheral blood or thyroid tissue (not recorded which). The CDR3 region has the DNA TGTGCCAGCAGCCGACCCGGGTCAAACTACGAGCAGTACTTC. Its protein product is CASSRPGSNYEQYF.